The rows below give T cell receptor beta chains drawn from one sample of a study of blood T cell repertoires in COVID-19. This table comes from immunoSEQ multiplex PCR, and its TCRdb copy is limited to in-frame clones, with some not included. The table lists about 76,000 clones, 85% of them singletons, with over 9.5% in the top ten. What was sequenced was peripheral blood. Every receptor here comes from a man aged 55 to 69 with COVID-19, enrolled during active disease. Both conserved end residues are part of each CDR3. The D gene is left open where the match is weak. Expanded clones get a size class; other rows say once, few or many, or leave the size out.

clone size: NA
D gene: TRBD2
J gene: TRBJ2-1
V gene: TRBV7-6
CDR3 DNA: TGTGCCAGCAGCTTAGGGCTCTTGCGGGGCACTAGCGGGAGCCATGAGCAGTTCTTC
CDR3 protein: CASSLGLLRGTSGSHEQFF

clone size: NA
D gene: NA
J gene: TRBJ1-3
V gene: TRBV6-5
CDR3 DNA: TGTGCCAGCCGAAAGGACTCGGGGGGCGGAAACACCATATATTTT
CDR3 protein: CASRKDSGGGNTIYF

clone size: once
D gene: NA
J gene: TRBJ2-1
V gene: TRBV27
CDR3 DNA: TGTGCCAGCAGTTTTCGTCCCTTAGCCTCCTACAATGAGCAGTTCTTC
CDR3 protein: CASSFRPLASYNEQFF

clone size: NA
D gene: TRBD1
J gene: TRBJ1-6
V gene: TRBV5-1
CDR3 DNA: TGCGCCAGCAGCTTTGGACAGGGTAATGGTTCACCCCTCCACTTT
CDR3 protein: CASSFGQGNGSPLHF

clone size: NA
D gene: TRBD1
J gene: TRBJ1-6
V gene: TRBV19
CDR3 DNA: TGTGCCACTTCCAGAGGGGGCGCTTCACCCCTCCACTTT
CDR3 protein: CATSRGGASPLHF

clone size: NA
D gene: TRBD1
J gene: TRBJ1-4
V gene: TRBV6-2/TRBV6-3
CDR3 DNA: TGTGCCAGCAGTTACTCGGGACAGGGGGTCGCAACTAATGAAAAACTGTTTTTT
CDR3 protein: CASSYSGQGVATNEKLFF

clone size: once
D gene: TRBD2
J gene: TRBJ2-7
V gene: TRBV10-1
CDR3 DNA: TGCGCCATCCTGACTTGCGGGGGGGCCGCCTACGAGCAGTACTTC
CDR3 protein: CAILTCGGAAYEQYF

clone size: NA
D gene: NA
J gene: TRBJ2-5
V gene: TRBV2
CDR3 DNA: TGTGCCAGCAGTGGGGACTTATCCCAAGAGACCCAGTACTTC
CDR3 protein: CASSGDLSQETQYF

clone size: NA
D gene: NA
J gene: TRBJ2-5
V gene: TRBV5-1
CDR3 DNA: TGCGCCAGCAGCACGCAGGGGGGTGGCCAAGAGACCCAGTACTTC
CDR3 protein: CASSTQGGGQETQYF

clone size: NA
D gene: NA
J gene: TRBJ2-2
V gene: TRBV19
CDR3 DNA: TGTGCCAGTAGTAATACAGGGCTTAACACCGGGGAGCTGTTTTTT
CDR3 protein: CASSNTGLNTGELFF

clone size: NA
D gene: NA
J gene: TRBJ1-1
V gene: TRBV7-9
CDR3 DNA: TGTGCCAGCTCCCAATCAGGGCCTGAAGCTTTCTTT
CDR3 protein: CASSQSGPEAFF

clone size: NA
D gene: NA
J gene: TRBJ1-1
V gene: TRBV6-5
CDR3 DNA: TGTGCCAGCAGTTCAGGGTCTTCTGAAGCTTTCTTT
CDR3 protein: CASSSGSSEAFF

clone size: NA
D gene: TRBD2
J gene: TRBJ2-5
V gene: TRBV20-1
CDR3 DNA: TGCAGTGCTAGTCCACTGGCGTCTAGCGGGAGGGAGGGAGAGACCCAGTACTTC
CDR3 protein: CSASPLASSGREGETQYF

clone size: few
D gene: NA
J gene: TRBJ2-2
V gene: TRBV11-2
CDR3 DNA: TGTGCCAGCAGCTTTAGGAGGACCGGGGAGCTGTTTTTT
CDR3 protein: CASSFRRTGELFF

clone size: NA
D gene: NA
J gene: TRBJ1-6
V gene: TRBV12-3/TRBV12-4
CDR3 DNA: TGTGCCAGCACTAGGGGACAAAATTCACCCCTCCACTTT
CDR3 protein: CASTRGQNSPLHF

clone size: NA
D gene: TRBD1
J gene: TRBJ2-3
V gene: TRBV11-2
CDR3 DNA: TGTGCCAGCAGCGACGAGGGGGCCACAGATACGCAGTATTTT
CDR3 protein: CASSDEGATDTQYF

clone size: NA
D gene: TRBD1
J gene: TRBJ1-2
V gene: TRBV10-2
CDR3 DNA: TGCGCCAGCAGGGGGAATGACAGGGGATATGGCTACACCTTC
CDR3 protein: CASRGNDRGYGYTF

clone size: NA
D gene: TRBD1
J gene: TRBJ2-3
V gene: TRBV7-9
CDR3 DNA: TGTGCCAGCAGCCAGGGGGCAGGGGGCGGCGCAGATACGCAGTATTTT
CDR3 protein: CASSQGAGGGADTQYF

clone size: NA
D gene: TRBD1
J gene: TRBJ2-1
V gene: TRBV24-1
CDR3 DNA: TGTGCCACCAGTGACCCAGGACAGGGACTGGACAATGAGCAGTTCTTC
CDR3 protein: CATSDPGQGLDNEQFF

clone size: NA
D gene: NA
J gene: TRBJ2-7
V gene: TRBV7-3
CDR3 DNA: TGTGCCAGCAGCTTACAAGCATACTCCTACGAGCAGTACTTC
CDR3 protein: CASSLQAYSYEQYF

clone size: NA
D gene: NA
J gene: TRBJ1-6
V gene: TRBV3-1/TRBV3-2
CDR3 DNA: TGTGCCAGCAGCCAAGGAACACACGATAATTCACCCCTCCACTTT
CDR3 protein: CASSQGTHDNSPLHF

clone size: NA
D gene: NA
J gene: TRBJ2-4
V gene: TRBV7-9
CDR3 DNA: TGTGCCAGCAGCTGGGGGGACGAAAACATTCAGTACTTC
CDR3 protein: CASSWGDENIQYF

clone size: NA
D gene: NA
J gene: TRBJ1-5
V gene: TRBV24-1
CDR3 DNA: TGTGCCACCAGTGACCCCCCCGTCAATCAGCCCCAGCATTTT
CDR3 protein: CATSDPPVNQPQHF

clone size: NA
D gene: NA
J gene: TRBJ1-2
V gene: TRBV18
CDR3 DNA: TGTGCCAGCTCACTAAGCCCAGGGAACTATGGCTACACCTTC
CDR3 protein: CASSLSPGNYGYTF

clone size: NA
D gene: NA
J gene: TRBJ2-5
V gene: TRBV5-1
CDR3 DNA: TGCGCCAGCAGCTTTGGCGGGAACGGGGAGACCCAGTACTTC
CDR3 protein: CASSFGGNGETQYF

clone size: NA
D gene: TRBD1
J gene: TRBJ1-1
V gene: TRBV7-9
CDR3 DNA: TGTGCCAGCAGCTTAGGACAGGGTAACGCGGCTTTCTTT
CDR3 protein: CASSLGQGNAAFF

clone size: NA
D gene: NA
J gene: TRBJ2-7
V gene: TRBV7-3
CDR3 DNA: TGTGCCAGCAGCTTAACGCGAGAGTCGGGGGACTACGAGCAGTACTTC
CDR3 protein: CASSLTRESGDYEQYF

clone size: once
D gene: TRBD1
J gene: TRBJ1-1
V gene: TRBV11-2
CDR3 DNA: TGTGCCAGCAGCTTAGTGGGACAGGGGAAAACTGAAGCTTTCTTT
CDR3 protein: CASSLVGQGKTEAFF

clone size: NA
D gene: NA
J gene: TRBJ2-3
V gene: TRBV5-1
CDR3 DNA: TGCGCCAGCAGCCCGTATACACAGGCACCGACAGATACGCAGTATTTT
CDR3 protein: CASSPYTQAPTDTQYF